This entry features one T cell receptor beta chain sequence. The antigen remains unidentified. The authors extracted RNA and reverse transcribed it into cDNA as the sequencing template. TCRdb keeps only in-frame clones here, not all; method: immunoSEQ multiplex PCR. This repertoire shows 60,000 to 90,000 clones, 66% found once; its top ten account for about a quarter. These data originate in a study of CD8+ T cells in alopecia areata. Looking at the study overall: For the treated group, dosing was oral tofacitinib at 5 to 10 mg twice daily.

Sample treatment: oral pan-JAK inhibitor, 5-10 mg twice daily. There are 14 residues in the CDR3. CDR1 is LGHNA, CDR2 YSLEER, per germline. The trim removed 3 bases at V and 6 bases at J, leaving 7 bases unmatched. Whole-study findings and limits: Among the top 100, expanded CD8+ clones were significantly decreased by tofacitinib, as was scalp clonality. There was only one nonresponder, so it was unclear how baseline CD8+ expansion relates to response. In blood and scalp, many expanded lesional clones persisted during tofacitinib.

The receptor's source is a human donor with alopecia areata. The V and J genes are TRBV4-3 and TRBJ2-7, with 8 nucleotides matching TRBD2. The specimen comprised CD8+ T cells sorted from blood, sampled at week 24, from a patient treated with tofacitinib. The CDR3 reads CASSQGSGGGEQYF. CDR3 in DNA: TGCGCCAGCAGCCAGGGGAGCGGGGGCGGCGAGCAGTACTTC.